The 28 T cell receptor beta chains presented below share a single source sample, sequenced in a study of T cells in Graves' hyperthyroidism and ophthalmopathy. Amplification yielded TCR beta CDR3 regions, with RNA transcripts as the source. When the TCR CDR3 underwent first-round RT-PCR, the HTBI primer set was used. TCRdb ran MiXCR on the multiplex PCR reads and lists one entry per CDR3 protein. The data hold approximately 740,000 distinct CDR3 sequences, with roughly 15% observed a single time. The sample taken for sequencing was blood. The receptors shown here come from a young woman with Graves' hyperthyroidism.

The rearrangement links TRBV25-1 to TRBJ2-7, with TRBD1 matching 9 bases. This CDR3 has 17 amino acids. The germline gives CDR1 MGHDK, CDR2 SYGVNS. V lost 1 base to trimming and J lost 2 bases; unmatched junction nucleotides: 9. CDR3 in DNA: TGTGCCAGCAGTGAATCCACATGGGGGGACAGGGCCTACGAGCAGTACTTC. Translation gives CASSESTWGDRAYEQYF.

This clonotype was counted ten times or more. The genes are TRBV2 and TRBJ2-5, with D perhaps TRBD2 (6 bases). This CDR3 region has 14 residues. V lost 7 bases, J lost 5 bases, and 17 bases lay in between. Germline V gives CDR1 SNHLY, CDR2 FYNNEI. The CDR3 loop is CASKRGNTEETQYF. The CDR3 nucleotides read TGTGCCAGCAAGCGCGGGAACACTGAGGAGACCCAGTACTTC.

At least ten counts were recorded for this clonotype. The CDR3 DNA sequence: TGTGCCAGCAGCTTAGAAGGAGCGGGAGGGCCTGCAGATACGCAGTATTTT. Protein sequence: CASSLEGAGGPADTQYF. This chain connects TRBV7-2 to TRBJ2-3; 10 nucleotides line up with TRBD2. CDR1 is SGHTA, CDR2 FQGNSA, per germline. CDR3 size: 17 residues. V trimming: 1 base; J trimming: 4 bases; junction bases outside the gene matches: 8. Complete variable domain (other parts from reference TRBV7-2 and TRBJ2-3): GAGVSQSPSNKVTEKGKDVELRCDPISGHTALYWYRQSLGQGLEFLIYFQGNSAPDKSGLPSDRFSAERTGGSVSTLTIQRTQQEDSAVYLCASSLEGAGGPADTQYFGPGTRLTVL.

This clonotype showed up many times. In nucleotides, the CDR3 is TGTGCCAGCAGCCCCCGCGGACAGGGAACCCTGGAGCAGTACTTC. Amino acids: CASSPRGQGTLEQYF. J is TRBJ2-7 and V is TRBV6-2 or TRBV6-3; 8 positions agree with TRBD1. The V gene end was trimmed by 6 bases and the J gene end by 7 bases; junction bases not matched to a gene: 14. CDR1 and CDR2 from the germline V gene are MNHEY and SVGEGT. The CDR3 is 15 residues long.

The rearrangement uses TRBV2 and TRBJ2-5, with D perhaps matching TRBD2 (6 bases). CDR1 is SNHLY and CDR2 is FYNNEI in the germline V gene. V lost 4 bases and J lost 2, with 17 bases in between. There are 16 residues in the CDR3. CDR3 residues: CASSGGAGNPQETQYF. The CDR3 region has the DNA TGTGCCAGCAGTGGCGGGGCCGGGAACCCTCAAGAGACCCAGTACTTC. Using reference TRBV2 and TRBJ2-5 for the parts outside the CDR3, the full variable domain is EPEVTQTPSHQVTQMGQEVILRCVPISNHLYFYWYRQILGQKVEFLVSFYNNEISEKSEIFDDQFSVERPDGSNFTLKIRSTKLEDSAMYFCASSGGAGNPQETQYFGPGTRLLVL.

This clonotype came up a few times. CDR3 nucleotides: TGCAGTGCTAGAAGGGGGCTAGCGGATTACAATGAGCAGTTCTTC. Translating it yields CSARRGLADYNEQFF. The J gene is TRBJ2-1, the V gene TRBV20-1; TRBD1 or TRBD2 may be the D gene (7 bases each). This CDR3 has 15 amino acids. The ends were cut back, 2 bases at V and 4 bases at J, with 15 bases in the middle. Germline-derived CDR1 and CDR2 are DFQATT and SNEGSKA (reference sequence).

This clonotype was counted many times. This chain links TRBV2 with TRBJ2-3; no clear D gene. Germline CDR1 SNHLY, CDR2 FYNNEI. V shed 3 bases and J shed 4 bases, with 11 bases lying between them. This CDR3 has 14 residues. CDR3 sequence (DNA): TGTGCCAGCAGTGAGTTTGCCTCAGCAGATACGCAGTATTTT. Translating it yields CASSEFASADTQYF.

This clonotype turned up a few times. The gene calls are TRBV7-9 and TRBJ2-3, with unresolved D. The CDR3 extends over 14 amino acids. Trimming shortened V by 2 bases and J by 1 base, and 7 bases separated the two germline ends. The germline V gene encodes CDR1 SEHNR and CDR2 FQNEAQ (reference sequence). The DNA for the CDR3 is TGTGCCAGCAGCTTACTACCCCGCACAGATACGCAGTATTTT. The encoded protein is CASSLLPRTDTQYF.

This clonotype appeared many times. CDR3 nucleotide sequence: TGTGCCAGCAGTGTGGTCCCCGTGGTTGAGCAGTACTTC. It yields the protein CASSVVPVVEQYF. The V gene is TRBV6-1, the J gene TRBJ2-7; D is ambiguous. Germline V gene sequence: CDR1 MNHNS, CDR2 SASEGT. The CDR3 spans 13 residues. Trimming took off 4 bases at V and 7 bases at J, with 14 bases between the two ends.

Details on this clonotype: A much larger clone is a single base away; this may be a read error. This rearrangement joins TRBV3-1 to TRBJ2-7; weak D call: TRBD1 (5 bases). In germline, CDR1 is LGHDT, CDR2 YNNKEL (reference sequence). V gave up 4 bases and J gave up 3 bases, with 13 bases separating them. CDR3 length: 14 residues. The CDR3 DNA sequence: TGTGCCAGCAGCCCTTTTGCTAGGGGCTACGAGCAGTACTTC. Amino acid sequence: CASSPFARGYEQYF.

This clonotype was recorded at least ten times. The rearrangement uses TRBV20-1 and TRBJ2-7; D could derive from TRBD1 or TRBD2 (6 bases each). Trimming removed 5 bases from V and 4 bases from J, with 15 bases in between. This CDR3 is built from 13 residues. Germline V gene data show CDR1 as DFQATT and CDR2 as SNEGSKA (reference sequence). CDR3 protein: CSARRLGGYEQYF. As DNA, the CDR3 is TGCAGTGCTCGAAGACTAGGGGGGTACGAGCAGTACTTC.

In this sample, this clonotype turned up many times. The chain links TRBV6-1 to TRBJ1-5; no reliable D call. The ends were cut back, 4 bases at V and 2 bases at J, with 6 bases in the middle. This CDR3 is built from 13 residues. Per the germline V gene, CDR1 is MNHNS and CDR2 is SASEGT. The CDR3 coding sequence is TGTGCCAGCAGTGTTAAGGGCAATCAGCCCCAGCATTTT. Protein: CASSVKGNQPQHF.

This clonotype was picked up many times. The V and J genes are TRBV30 and TRBJ2-1; TRBD1 might be the D (5 bases). Deletions cut 3 bases from V and 8 bases from J, with 14 bases between. From germline, CDR1 is GTSNPN and CDR2 SVGIG (reference sequence). The CDR3 extends over 13 amino acids. This CDR3 is CAWRLDWGHEQFF. CDR3 sequence (DNA): TGTGCCTGGAGGTTAGACTGGGGCCATGAGCAGTTCTTC.

Many counts were recorded for this clonotype. The J gene is TRBJ1-1, the V gene TRBV6-5; D is possibly TRBD1 (5 bases). V dropped 1 base and J dropped 1 base, with 16 bases sitting between them. The CDR3 extends over 17 amino acids. CDR1 and CDR2 (germline): MNHEY, SVGAGI. The CDR3 spells CASSYYPLTDSNTEAFF. The CDR3 region has the DNA TGTGCCAGCAGTTACTACCCTTTGACAGACTCGAACACTGAAGCTTTCTTT.

As for this clonotype: The missing conserved phenylalanine or tryptophan at the end of this CDR3 makes a read error likely. The J gene is TRBJ2-1, the V gene TRBV29-1; TRBD1 aligns across 12 bases. The V gene's germline CDR1 is SQVTM and CDR2 ANQGSEA. V was clipped by 6 bases and J by 8 bases; unmatched bases: 5. CDR3 length equals 13 residues. For the CDR3, the DNA is TGCAGCGTGTCCGGGACAGGGGGCGATGAGCAGTTCCTC. Translating it yields CSVSGTGGDEQFL.

There are many counts of this clonotype. The chain is built from TRBV11-1 and TRBJ2-7, with 10 bases aligning to TRBD2. With 9 bases clipped from V and 5 bases from J, the junction kept 10 bases outside the gene matches. The CDR3 totals 14 residues. Germline V gene data show CDR1 as SGHAT and CDR2 as FQDESV (reference sequence). The CDR3 is CASSTAGGPNEQYF. In nucleotides, the CDR3 is TGTGCCAGTTCAACAGCGGGAGGGCCCAACGAGCAGTACTTC.

This clonotype was counted at least ten times. The chain's CDR3 is CASSFRLASPPYEQYF. The CDR3 DNA sequence: TGTGCCAGCAGTTTTCGGCTAGCGTCGCCCCCCTACGAGCAGTACTTC. The genes are TRBV28 and TRBJ2-7; D might be TRBD2 (6 bases). From germline, CDR1 is MDHEN and CDR2 SYDVKM. V was trimmed by 3 bases and J by 2 bases, leaving 17 bases between them. The CDR3 runs to 16 residues.

This clonotype was counted ten times or more. This chain joins TRBV11-2 and TRBJ2-3, with TRBD2 as a possible D gene (5 bases). This CDR3 contains 15 residues. Germline V gives CDR1 SGHAT, CDR2 FQNNGV. V gave up 4 bases and J gave up 0 bases, with 11 bases separating them. This chain's CDR3 is CASSSSIRSTDTQYF. CDR3 coding DNA: TGTGCCAGCAGCTCTAGCATTAGAAGCACAGATACGCAGTATTTT.

The chain combines TRBV27 with TRBJ1-2, with 9 bases lining up with TRBD1. The CDR3 spans 17 residues. From germline, CDR1 is MNHEY and CDR2 SMNVEV (reference sequence). With V trimmed by 0 bases and J by 2 bases, 7 bases remained unmatched. CDR3 residues: CASSLSRRGTGNYGYTF. DNA for the CDR3: TGTGCCAGCAGTTTATCCCGGCGGGGGACAGGGAACTATGGCTACACCTTC.

The chain has TRBV24-1 and TRBJ2-5, with 9 bases aligning to TRBD1. J lost 4 bases, V lost 3 bases, and 5 bases had no gene match. The germline V gene has CDR1 KGHDR and CDR2 SFDVKD. CDR3 length: 15 amino acids. The CDR3 here is CATSDPQGAGETQYF. The CDR3 DNA follows: TGTGCCACCAGTGATCCACAGGGGGCGGGAGAGACCCAGTACTTC.

The chain recombines TRBV27 with TRBJ2-1; 8 bases map to TRBD2. Per germline, CDR1 MNHEY and CDR2 SMNVEV (reference sequence). J lost 8 bases, V lost 7 bases, and 13 bases had no gene match. The CDR3 covers 15 residues. The CDR3 DNA follows: TGTGCCAGCATCACAAGAAGCGGGAGCTTGGATGAGCAGTTCTTC. Translation gives CASITRSGSLDEQFF.

This clonotype was seen only a few times. V is TRBV7-9 and J is TRBJ2-5; D is possibly TRBD2 (5 bases). Germline CDR1 is SEHNR and CDR2 is FQNEAQ (reference sequence). V dropped 0 bases and J dropped 4 bases, with 9 bases sitting between them. This CDR3 comprises 14 residues. The CDR3 sequence: CASSLAGAVETQYF. CDR3 in DNA: TGTGCCAGCAGCTTAGCGGGAGCGGTAGAGACCCAGTACTTC.

This clonotype turned up a few times. The chain has TRBV18 and TRBJ1-2; 9 nucleotides line up with TRBD1. Per germline, CDR1 KGHSH and CDR2 LQKENI. This CDR3 has 17 residues. The V gene end was trimmed by 6 bases and the J gene end by 0 bases; junction bases not matched to a gene: 11. The CDR3 region has the DNA TGTGCCAGCTCGCCTACCGGGACAGGGACCTCTAACTATGGCTACACCTTC. Protein sequence: CASSPTGTGTSNYGYTF. The variable domain in full, with the rest retrieved from reference TRBV18 and TRBJ1-2, is NAGVMQNPRHLVRRRGQEARLRCSPMKGHSHVYWYRQLPEEGLKFMVYLQKENIIDESGMPKERFSAEFPKEGPSILRIQQVVRGDSAAYFCASSPTGTGTSNYGYTFGSGTRLTVV.

This clonotype was observed at least ten times. The chain uses TRBV2 and TRBJ2-1, with D hard to call. This CDR3 contains 15 residues. Germline loops: CDR1 SNHLY, CDR2 FYNNEI. Between the trimmed V and J ends, which lost 4 bases and 0 bases, there was a span of 10 bases. The CDR3 loop reads CASSAGSRSYNEQFF. The CDR3, as DNA: TGTGCCAGCAGTGCCGGATCCCGCTCCTACAATGAGCAGTTCTTC.

V gene TRBV2 combines with J gene TRBJ2-7; perhaps TRBD1 as D (6 bases). This CDR3 has 14 amino acids. The V end lost 7 bases, the J end lost 7 bases, and 20 bases lay between the germline ends. The germline CDR1 and CDR2 sequences are SNHLY and FYNNEI. CDR3 nucleotide sequence: TGTGCCAGCAAGGGGGACGGGGCCGCCGAGGAGCAGTACTTC. This translates into CASKGDGAAEEQYF. The whole variable domain, filled in from reference TRBV2 and TRBJ2-7, reads EPEVTQTPSHQVTQMGQEVILRCVPISNHLYFYWYRQILGQKVEFLVSFYNNEISEKSEIFDDQFSVERPDGSNFTLKIRSTKLEDSAMYFCASKGDGAAEEQYFGPGTRLTVT.

The sample holds many counts of this clonotype. The gene calls are TRBV7-8 and TRBJ2-3; D gene uncertain. Germline V gene lookup returns CDR1 SGHVS and CDR2 FQNEAQ. V lost 1 base and J 0 bases, leaving 11 bases between the germline ends. The CDR3 loop spans 16 amino acids. The CDR3 DNA reads TGTGCCAGCAGCTTAGGGGCTGGCGGTAGCACAGATACGCAGTATTTT. Translated, it gives CASSLGAGGSTDTQYF.

The chain couples TRBV24-1 to TRBJ2-2; D may be TRBD1 (6 bases). V lost 0 bases, J lost 0 bases, and 28 bases lay in between. The germline CDR1 and CDR2 sequences are KGHDR and SFDVKD. CDR3 length: 23 amino acids. The CDR3 coding sequence is TGTGCCACCAGTGATTTGAACGGGGACACCATAGCAGCCGGGAACGCGAACACCGGGGAGCTGTTTTTT. This encodes CATSDLNGDTIAAGNANTGELFF.

As for this clonotype: A read error may be the cause here, since a much bigger clone is one base away. The J gene is TRBJ2-3, the V gene TRBV11-2, with D unresolved. The germline V and J ends were trimmed by 6 bases and 0 bases, with 7 bases remaining between them. The CDR3 runs to 13 residues. Germline CDR1 SGHAT, CDR2 FQNNGV. The CDR3 region is CASSLMSTDTQYF. CDR3 DNA sequence: TGTGCCAGCAGTCTTATGAGCACAGATACGCAGTATTTT.